The source of this TCR beta chain is a study of beta chain features in type 1 diabetes. The investigators reverse transcribed all of the isolated RNA, so they sequenced expressed TCRB transcripts. Generated by immunoSEQ multiplex PCR, the TCRdb table keeps only in-frame clones and is missing some. The sample holds more than 350,000 clones, around 10% seen once. The clonotype was recovered from a woman aged 18 to 35 in good health. The specimen sequenced was naive CD4+ T cells from blood.

The CDR3 region has the DNA TGTGCCAGTAGTAGACAGGGGGCCTACGAGCAGTACTTC. It specifies CASSRQGAYEQYF. J is TRBJ2-7 and V is TRBV19; 9 positions match TRBD1. The length of the CDR3 is 13 residues. Germline V lookup: CDR1 LNHDA, CDR2 SQIVND (reference sequence). Trimming cost V 4 bases and J 2 bases; bases outside gene matches: 0. The whole variable domain, remainder taken from reference TRBV19 and TRBJ2-7, is DGGITQSPKYLFRKEGQNVTLSCEQNLNHDAMYWYRQDPGQGLRLIYYSQIVNDFQKGDIAEGYSVSREKKESFPLTVTSAQKNPTAFYLCASSRQGAYEQYFGPGTRLTVT.